A selection of T cell receptor beta chains follows, all from one sample in a study of blood T cell repertoires in COVID-19. Sequenced by immunoSEQ multiplex PCR; TCRdb stores in-frame clones only, minus some. This table holds 300,000 to 400,000 clones, more than 75% found once. Sequencing used peripheral blood. The receptors shown here come from an older woman with COVID-19, enrolled during active disease. Each CDR3 is given with its conserved first and last residue. D genes are given only for firm matches. Rows give clone size only sometimes, using once, few, many, or a class for an expanded clone.

>TRBV3-1/TRBV3-2|NA|TRBJ2-1|NA
CASRGASHNEQFF
TGTGCCAGCAGGGGGGCCAGCCACAATGAGCAGTTCTTC
>TRBV5-1|NA|TRBJ2-1|NA
CASSLGQAYNEQFF
TGCGCCAGCAGCTTGGGACAGGCCTACAATGAGCAGTTCTTC
>TRBV9|NA|TRBJ2-3|TRBD2
CASSEGLGRGAQDTQYF
TGTGCCAGCAGCGAGGGACTAGGGCGGGGGGCCCAGGATACGCAGTATTTT
>TRBV5-1|NA|TRBJ2-5|NA
CASSQGGAGKTQYF
TGCGCCAGCTCTCAAGGGGGGGCCGGTAAGACCCAGTACTTC
>TRBV6-5|NA|TRBJ1-2|TRBD1
CASSYLAGTGDNGYTF
TGTGCCAGCAGTTACTTGGCCGGGACAGGGGATAATGGCTACACCTTC
>TRBV19|NA|TRBJ1-5|TRBD1
CASSSPGQDQPQHF
TGTGCCAGTAGCAGTCCGGGACAGGATCAGCCCCAGCATTTT
>TRBV29-1|once|TRBJ1-2|NA
CSVAPYTSYYGYTF
TGCAGCGTTGCCCCTTACACCTCTTACTATGGCTACACCTTC
>TRBV27|NA|TRBJ1-1|TRBD1
CASSPTYRGRETEAFF
TGTGCCAGCAGTCCCACCTACAGGGGTAGGGAGACTGAAGCTTTCTTT
>TRBV2|once|TRBJ2-2|TRBD1
CASPVSQGDTGELFF
TGTGCCAGTCCGGTCAGTCAGGGGGACACCGGGGAGCTGTTTTTT
>TRBV2|NA|TRBJ1-4|TRBD1
CASTVTGGLPNEKLFF
TGTGCCAGCACCGTGACAGGGGGCTTACCTAATGAAAAACTGTTTTTT
>TRBV27|NA|TRBJ2-7|NA
CASSWGPSEQYF
TGTGCCAGCAGTTGGGGGCCGTCCGAGCAGTACTTC
>TRBV10-1|NA|TRBJ2-7|NA
CASSESASEVTAYEQYF
TGCGCCAGCAGTGAGTCGGCTAGCGAGGTAACGGCGTACGAGCAGTACTTC
>TRBV5-1|NA|TRBJ2-5|TRBD1
CASSGTGGSSWETQYF
TGCGCCAGCAGCGGGACAGGGGGGTCAAGTTGGGAGACCCAGTACTTC
>TRBV6-5|NA|TRBJ1-3|TRBD1
CASRPDRGGNTIYF
TGTGCCAGCAGACCCGACAGGGGGGGAAACACCATATATTTT
>TRBV5-5|NA|TRBJ2-1|TRBD1
CASSLTTGGSEQFF
TGTGCCAGCAGCCTAACGACAGGGGGAAGTGAGCAGTTCTTC
>TRBV3-1/TRBV3-2|NA|TRBJ2-5|TRBD2
CASSPRGTAGGPGETQYF
TGTGCCAGCAGCCCAAGGGGAACAGCGGGGGGGCCCGGAGAGACCCAGTACTTC
>TRBV19|NA|TRBJ2-5|TRBD1
CASSMPRGRVSQETQYF
TGTGCCAGTAGTATGCCCAGGGGGCGAGTTTCCCAAGAGACCCAGTACTTC
>TRBV4-1|NA|TRBJ1-2|TRBD1
CASSQPRRGTGDGYTF
TGCGCCAGCAGCCAACCCAGAAGGGGGACAGGGGATGGCTACACCTTC